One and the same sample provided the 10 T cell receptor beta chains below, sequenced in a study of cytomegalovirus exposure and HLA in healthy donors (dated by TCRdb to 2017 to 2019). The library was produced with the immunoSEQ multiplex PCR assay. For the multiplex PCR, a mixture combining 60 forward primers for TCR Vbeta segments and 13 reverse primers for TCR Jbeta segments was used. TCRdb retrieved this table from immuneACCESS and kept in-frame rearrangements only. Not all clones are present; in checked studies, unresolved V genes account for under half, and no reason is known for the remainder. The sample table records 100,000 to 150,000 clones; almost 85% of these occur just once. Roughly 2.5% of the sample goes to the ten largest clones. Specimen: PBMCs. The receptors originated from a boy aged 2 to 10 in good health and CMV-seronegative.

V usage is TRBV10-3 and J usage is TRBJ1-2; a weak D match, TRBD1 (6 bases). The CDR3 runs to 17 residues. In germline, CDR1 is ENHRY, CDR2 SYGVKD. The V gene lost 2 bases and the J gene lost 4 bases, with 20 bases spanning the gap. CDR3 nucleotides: TGTGCCATCAGTGAGCCGGCGAACAGGGATGCCCTCTATGGCTACACCTTC. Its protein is CAISEPANRDALYGYTF.

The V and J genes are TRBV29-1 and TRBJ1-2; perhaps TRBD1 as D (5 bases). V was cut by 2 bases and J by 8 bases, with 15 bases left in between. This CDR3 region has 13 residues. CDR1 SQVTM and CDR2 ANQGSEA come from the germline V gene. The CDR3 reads CSVEPGRGEGYTF. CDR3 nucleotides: TGCAGCGTTGAACCGGGACGGGGGGAGGGCTACACCTTC. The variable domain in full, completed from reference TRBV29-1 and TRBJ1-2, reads SAVISQKPSRDICQRGTSLTIQCQVDSQVTMMFWYRQQPGQSLTLIATANQGSEATYESGFVIDKFPISRPNLTFSTLTVSNMSPEDSSIYLCSVEPGRGEGYTFGSGTRLTVV.

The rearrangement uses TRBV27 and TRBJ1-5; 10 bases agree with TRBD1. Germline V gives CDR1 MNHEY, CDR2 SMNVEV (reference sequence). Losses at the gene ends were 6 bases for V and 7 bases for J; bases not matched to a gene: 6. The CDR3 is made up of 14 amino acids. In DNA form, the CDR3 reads TGTGCCAGCAGAGCCGGGACAGGGGCCCAGCCCCAGCATTTT. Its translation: CASRAGTGAQPQHF.

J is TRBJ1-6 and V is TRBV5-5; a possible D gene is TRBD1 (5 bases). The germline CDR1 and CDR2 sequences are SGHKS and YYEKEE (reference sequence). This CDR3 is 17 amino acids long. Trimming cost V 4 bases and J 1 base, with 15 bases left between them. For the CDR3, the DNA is TGTGCCAGCAGCCCGGGGAGGGGAGGATCCTATAATTCACCCCTCCACTTT. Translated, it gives CASSPGRGGSYNSPLHF.

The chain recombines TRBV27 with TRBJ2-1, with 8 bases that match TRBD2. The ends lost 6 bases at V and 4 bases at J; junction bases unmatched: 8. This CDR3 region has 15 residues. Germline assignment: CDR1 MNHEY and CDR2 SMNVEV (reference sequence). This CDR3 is CASRVLAGAYNEQFF. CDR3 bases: TGTGCCAGCAGAGTCCTAGCGGGTGCTTACAATGAGCAGTTCTTC.

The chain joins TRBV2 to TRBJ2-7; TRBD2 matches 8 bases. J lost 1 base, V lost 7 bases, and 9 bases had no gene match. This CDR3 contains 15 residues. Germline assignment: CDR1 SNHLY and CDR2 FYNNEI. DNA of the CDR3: TGTGCCAGCACCAAACAAGGCGGGGGGTCCTACGAGCAGTACTTC. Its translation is CASTKQGGGSYEQYF.

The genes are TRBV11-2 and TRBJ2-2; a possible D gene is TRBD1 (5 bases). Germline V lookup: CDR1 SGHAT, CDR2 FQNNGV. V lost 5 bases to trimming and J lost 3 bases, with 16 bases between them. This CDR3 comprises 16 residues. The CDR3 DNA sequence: TGTGCCAGCAGCCCCTACGCCACAGGCTACACCGGGGAGCTGTTTTTT. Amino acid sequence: CASSPYATGYTGELFF.

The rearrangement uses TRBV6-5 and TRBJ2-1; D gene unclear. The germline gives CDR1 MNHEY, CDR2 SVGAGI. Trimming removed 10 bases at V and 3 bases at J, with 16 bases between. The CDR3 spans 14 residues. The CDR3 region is CATTRNLGYNEQFF. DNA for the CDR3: TGTGCCACCACGAGGAATTTGGGCTACAATGAGCAGTTCTTC.

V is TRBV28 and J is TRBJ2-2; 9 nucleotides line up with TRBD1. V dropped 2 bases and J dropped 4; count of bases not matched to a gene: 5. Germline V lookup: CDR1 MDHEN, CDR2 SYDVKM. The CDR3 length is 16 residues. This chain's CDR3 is CASSLKTGGGTGELFF. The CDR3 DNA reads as TGTGCCAGCAGTTTAAAGACAGGGGGGGGCACCGGGGAGCTGTTTTTT.

The CDR3 DNA sequence: TGTGCCAGCAGCCTGCTGGGGGGTAGCACAGATACGCAGTATTTT. Translated, it gives CASSLLGGSTDTQYF. The chain has TRBV6-5 and TRBJ2-3; possible D gene TRBD2, 6 bases. V was trimmed by 6 bases and J by 0 bases, leaving 13 bases between them. Germline assignment: CDR1 MNHEY and CDR2 SVGAGI. The CDR3 runs 15 residues.